The present entry profiles one TCR beta chain with its context. This sample is drawn from a study of T cell changes during pregnancy in multiple sclerosis. Libraries were prepared by immunoSEQ multiplex PCR; TCRdb keeps only in-frame clonotypes and omits some of them. This table has about 89,000 clones, 92% appearing once. There are 14 residues in the CDR3. Between the trimmed V and J ends, which lost 0 bases and 1 base, there was a span of 7 bases. CDR1 and CDR2 from the germline V gene are MNHEY and SMNVEV (reference sequence). V gene TRBV27 combines with J gene TRBJ2-7; the D is unclear. The sequence derives from a female donor in good health, enrolled as a control in a pregnancy study. The starting material was peripheral blood, obtained after pregnancy. CDR3 coding DNA: TGTGCCAGCAGTTTATCGGCGGTTTCCTACGAGCAGTACTTC. Translated: CASSLSAVSYEQYF.